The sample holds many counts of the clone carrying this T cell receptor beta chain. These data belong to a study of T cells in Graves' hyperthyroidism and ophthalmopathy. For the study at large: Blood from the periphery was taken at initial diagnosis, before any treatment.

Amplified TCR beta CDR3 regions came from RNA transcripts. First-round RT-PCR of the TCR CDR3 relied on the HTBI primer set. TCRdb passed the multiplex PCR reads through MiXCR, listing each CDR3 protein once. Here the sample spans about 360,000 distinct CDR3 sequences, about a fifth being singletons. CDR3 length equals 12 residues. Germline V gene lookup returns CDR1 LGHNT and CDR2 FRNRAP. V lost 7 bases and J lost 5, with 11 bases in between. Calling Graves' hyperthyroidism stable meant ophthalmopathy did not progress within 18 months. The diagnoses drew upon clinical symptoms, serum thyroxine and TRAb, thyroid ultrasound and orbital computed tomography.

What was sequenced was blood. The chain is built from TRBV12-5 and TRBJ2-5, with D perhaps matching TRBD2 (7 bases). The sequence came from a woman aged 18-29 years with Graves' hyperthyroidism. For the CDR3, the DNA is TGTGCTAGTGCGAGGGGGGGCGAGACCCAGTACTTC. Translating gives CASARGGETQYF.